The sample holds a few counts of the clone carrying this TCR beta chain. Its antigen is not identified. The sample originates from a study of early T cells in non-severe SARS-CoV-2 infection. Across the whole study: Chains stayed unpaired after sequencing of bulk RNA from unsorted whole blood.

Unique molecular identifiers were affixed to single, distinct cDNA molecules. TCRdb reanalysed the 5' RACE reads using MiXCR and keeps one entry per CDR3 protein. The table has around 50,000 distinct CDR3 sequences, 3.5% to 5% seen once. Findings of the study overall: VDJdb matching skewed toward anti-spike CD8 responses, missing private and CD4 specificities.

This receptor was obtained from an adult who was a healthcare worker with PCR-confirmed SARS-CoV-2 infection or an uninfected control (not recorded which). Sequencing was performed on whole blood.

The chain's CDR3 is CASSLGPDTEAFF. CDR3 coding DNA: TGTGCCAGCAGCTTAGGTCCTGACACTGAAGCTTTCTTT. The chain combines TRBV7-2 with TRBJ1-1; D uncertain. The CDR3 has 13 amino acids. V gave up 1 base and J gave up 3 bases, with 6 bases separating them. Per the germline V gene, CDR1 is SGHTA and CDR2 is FQGNSA. The full variable domain, with the rest looked up from reference TRBV7-2 and TRBJ1-1, is GAGVSQSPSNKVTEKGKDVELRCDPISGHTALYWYRQSLGQGLEFLIYFQGNSAPDKSGLPSDRFSAERTGGSVSTLTIQRTQQEDSAVYLCASSLGPDTEAFFGQGTRLTVV.